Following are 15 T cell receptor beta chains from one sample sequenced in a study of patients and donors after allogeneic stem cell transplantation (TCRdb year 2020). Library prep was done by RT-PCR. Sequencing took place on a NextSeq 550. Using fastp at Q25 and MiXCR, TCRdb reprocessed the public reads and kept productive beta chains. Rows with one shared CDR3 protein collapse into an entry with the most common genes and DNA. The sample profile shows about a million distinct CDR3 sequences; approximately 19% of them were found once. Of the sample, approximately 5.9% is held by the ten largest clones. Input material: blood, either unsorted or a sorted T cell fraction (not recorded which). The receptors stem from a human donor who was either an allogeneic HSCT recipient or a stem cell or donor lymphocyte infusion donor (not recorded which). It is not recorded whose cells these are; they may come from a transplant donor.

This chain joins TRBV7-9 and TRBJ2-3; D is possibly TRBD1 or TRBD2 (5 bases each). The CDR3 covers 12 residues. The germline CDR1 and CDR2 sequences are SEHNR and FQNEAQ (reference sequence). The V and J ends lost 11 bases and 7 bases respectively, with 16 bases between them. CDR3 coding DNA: TGTGCCGTTGGGGGTGAAGACTATACGCAGTATTTT. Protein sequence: CAVGGEDYTQYF.

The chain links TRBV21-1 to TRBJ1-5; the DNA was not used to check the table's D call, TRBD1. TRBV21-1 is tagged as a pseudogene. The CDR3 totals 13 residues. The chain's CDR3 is CASRGRRNQPQHF. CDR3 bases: TGTGCCAGCCGGGGGCGGCGCAATCAGCCCCAGCATTTT.

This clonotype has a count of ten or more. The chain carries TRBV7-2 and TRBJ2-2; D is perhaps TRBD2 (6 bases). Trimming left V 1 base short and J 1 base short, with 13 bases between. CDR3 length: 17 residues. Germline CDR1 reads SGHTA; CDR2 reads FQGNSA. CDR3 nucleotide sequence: TGTGCCAGCAGCTTAGGGGGGGTAGGACTGAACACCGGGGAGCTGTTTTTT. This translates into CASSLGGVGLNTGELFF.

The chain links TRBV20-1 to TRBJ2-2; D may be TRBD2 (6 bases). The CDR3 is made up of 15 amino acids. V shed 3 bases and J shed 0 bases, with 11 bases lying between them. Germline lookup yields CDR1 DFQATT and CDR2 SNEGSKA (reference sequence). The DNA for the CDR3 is TGCAGTGCTAGCCGCGGGACCCCGAACACCGGGGAGCTGTTTTTT. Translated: CSASRGTPNTGELFF.

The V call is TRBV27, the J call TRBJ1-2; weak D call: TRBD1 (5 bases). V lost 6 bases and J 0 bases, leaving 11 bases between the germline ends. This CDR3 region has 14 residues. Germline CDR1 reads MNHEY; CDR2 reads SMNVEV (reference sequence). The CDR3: CASSPRTPNYGYTF. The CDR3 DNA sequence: TGTGCCAGCAGCCCCCGGACACCTAACTATGGCTACACCTTC.

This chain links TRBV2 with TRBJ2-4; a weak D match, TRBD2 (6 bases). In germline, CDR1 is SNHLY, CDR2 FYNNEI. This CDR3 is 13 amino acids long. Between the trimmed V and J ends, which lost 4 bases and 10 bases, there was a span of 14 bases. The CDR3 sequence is CASSAGEALIQYF. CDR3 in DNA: TGTGCCAGCAGTGCGGGGGAAGCACTAATTCAGTACTTC.

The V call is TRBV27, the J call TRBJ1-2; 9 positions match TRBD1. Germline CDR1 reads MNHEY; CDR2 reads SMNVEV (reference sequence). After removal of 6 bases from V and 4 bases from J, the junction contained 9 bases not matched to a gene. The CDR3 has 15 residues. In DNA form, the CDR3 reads TGTGCCAGCAGAGGTCGGACAGGGGACCGCTATGGCTACACCTTC. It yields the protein CASRGRTGDRYGYTF.

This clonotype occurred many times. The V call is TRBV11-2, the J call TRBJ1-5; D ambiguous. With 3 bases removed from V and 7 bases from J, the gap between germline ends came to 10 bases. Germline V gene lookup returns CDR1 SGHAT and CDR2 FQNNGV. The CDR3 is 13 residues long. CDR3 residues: CASSFRPFQPQHF. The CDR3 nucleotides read TGTGCCAGCAGCTTCAGACCCTTCCAGCCCCAGCATTTT.

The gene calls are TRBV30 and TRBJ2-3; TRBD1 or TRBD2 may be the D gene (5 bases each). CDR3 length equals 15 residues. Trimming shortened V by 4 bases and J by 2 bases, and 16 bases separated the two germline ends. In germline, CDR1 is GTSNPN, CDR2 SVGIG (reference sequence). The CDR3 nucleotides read TGTGCCTGGAAACCCTTGGGGGTCCACACAGATACGCAGTATTTT. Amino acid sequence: CAWKPLGVHTDTQYF. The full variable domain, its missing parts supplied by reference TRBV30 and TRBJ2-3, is SQTIHQWPATLVQPVGSPLSLECTVEGTSNPNLYWYRQAAGRGLQLLFYSVGIGQISSEVPQNLSASRPQDRQFILSSKKLLLSDSGFYLCAWKPLGVHTDTQYFGPGTRLTVL.

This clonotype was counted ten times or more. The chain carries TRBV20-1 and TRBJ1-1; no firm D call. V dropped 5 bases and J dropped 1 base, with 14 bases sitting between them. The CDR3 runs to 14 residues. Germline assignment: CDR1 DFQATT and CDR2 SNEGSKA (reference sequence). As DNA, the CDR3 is TGCAGTGCTCCTTTGAATCCCGAGAACACTGAAGCTTTCTTT. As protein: CSAPLNPENTEAFF.

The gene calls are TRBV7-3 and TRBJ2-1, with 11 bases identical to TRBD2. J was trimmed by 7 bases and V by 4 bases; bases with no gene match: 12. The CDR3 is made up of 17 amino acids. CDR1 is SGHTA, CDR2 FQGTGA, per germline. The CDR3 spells CASSYDGLAGGHNEQFF. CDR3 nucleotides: TGTGCCAGCAGCTACGATGGATTAGCGGGGGGGCATAATGAGCAGTTCTTC.

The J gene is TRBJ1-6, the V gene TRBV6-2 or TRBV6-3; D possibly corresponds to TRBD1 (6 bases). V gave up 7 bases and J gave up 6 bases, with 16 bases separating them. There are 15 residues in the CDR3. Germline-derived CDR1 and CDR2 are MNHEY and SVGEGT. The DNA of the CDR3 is TGTGCCAGCACTTCGGACAGATTCGGTAATTCACCCCTCCACTTT. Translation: CASTSDRFGNSPLHF.

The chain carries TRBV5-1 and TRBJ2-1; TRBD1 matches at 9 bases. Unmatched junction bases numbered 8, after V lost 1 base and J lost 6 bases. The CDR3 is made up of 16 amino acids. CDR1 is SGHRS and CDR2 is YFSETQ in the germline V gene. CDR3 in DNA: TGCGCCAGCAGCTTGATATCGGGACAGGGATCCAATGAGCAGTTCTTC. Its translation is CASSLISGQGSNEQFF.

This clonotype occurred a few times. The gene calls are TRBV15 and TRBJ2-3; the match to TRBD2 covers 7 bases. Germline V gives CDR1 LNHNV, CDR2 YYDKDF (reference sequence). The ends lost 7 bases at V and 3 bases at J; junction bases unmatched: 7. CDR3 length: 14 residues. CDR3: CATTSGVGTDTQYF. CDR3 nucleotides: TGTGCCACCACGAGCGGGGTAGGGACAGATACGCAGTATTTT.

For the CDR3, the DNA is TGCGCCAGCAGCCGGGAGCAGGGGCCCCTACAACTGTATGGCTACACCTTC. It specifies CASSREQGPLQLYGYTF. This chain links TRBV4-1 with TRBJ1-2; possible D gene TRBD1, 6 bases. Trimming pared 4 bases from V and 5 bases from J, leaving 23 bases between. The CDR3 loop spans 17 amino acids. Germline CDR1 and CDR2: MGHRA and YSYEKL.